One and the same sample provided the 25 T cell receptor beta chains below, sequenced in a study of cytomegalovirus exposure and HLA in healthy donors. The PCR made use of 60 Vbeta and 13 Jbeta primers. The repertoire was sequenced with immunoSEQ multiplex PCR; TCRdb's copy has only in-frame clones and lacks some. The data hold fewer than 140,000 clones, with roughly 75% observed a single time. Sequences were obtained from PBMCs. The receptors were sampled from a middle-aged man in good health and CMV-seronegative.

V usage is TRBV7-2 and J usage is TRBJ1-1; perhaps TRBD1 as D (5 bases). This CDR3 region has 14 residues. Germline CDR1 reads SGHTA; CDR2 reads FQGNSA. The V and J ends lost 0 bases and 4 bases respectively, with 9 bases between them. CDR3 region: CASSLARQGTEAFF. The CDR3 DNA is TGTGCCAGCAGCTTAGCCCGCCAGGGCACTGAAGCTTTCTTT.

This chain connects TRBV11-2 to TRBJ2-5; D possibly corresponds to TRBD1 (6 bases). V was clipped by 5 bases and J by 4 bases, with 26 bases between them. The CDR3 extends over 18 amino acids. CDR1 is SGHAT and CDR2 is FQNNGV in the germline V gene. DNA for the CDR3: TGTGCCAGCAGCCTAGCCTCGTGGGGGCCGGGGAAGTCAGAGACCCAGTACTTC. Translating it yields CASSLASWGPGKSETQYF. Using reference TRBV11-2 and TRBJ2-5 for the parts outside the CDR3, the full variable domain is EAGVAQSPRYKIIEKRQSVAFWCNPISGHATLYWYQQILGQGPKLLIQFQNNGVVDDSQLPKDRFSAERLKGVDSTLKIQPAKLEDSAVYLCASSLASWGPGKSETQYFGPGTRLLVL.

The J gene is TRBJ2-6, the V gene TRBV15, with 8 bases identical to TRBD1. This CDR3 contains 18 residues. Germline V lookup: CDR1 LNHNV, CDR2 YYDKDF (reference sequence). With 1 base clipped from V and 4 bases from J, the junction kept 9 bases outside the gene matches. CDR3: CATSRARTGLLGANVLTF. CDR3 nucleotide sequence: TGTGCCACCAGCAGAGCCCGGACAGGGCTTCTAGGGGCCAACGTCCTGACTTTC. Full variable domain (remainder filled in from reference TRBV15 and TRBJ2-6): DAMVIQNPRYQVTQFGKPVTLSCSQTLNHNVMYWYQQKSSQAPKLLFHYYDKDFNNEADTPDNFQSRRPNTSFCFLDIRSPGLGDTAMYLCATSRARTGLLGANVLTFGAGSRLTVL.

The chain links TRBV19 to TRBJ2-3; possible D gene TRBD2, 6 bases. From germline, CDR1 is LNHDA and CDR2 SQIVND (reference sequence). This CDR3 spans 15 amino acids. The V end lost 5 bases, the J end lost 2 bases, and 14 bases lay between the germline ends. The CDR3 region is CASSETGGTTDTQYF. In DNA, the CDR3 is TGTGCCAGTAGTGAGACCGGGGGAACCACAGATACGCAGTATTTT.

The chain has TRBV5-1 and TRBJ1-3, with 9 bases that match TRBD1. From germline, CDR1 is SGHRS and CDR2 YFSETQ. The CDR3 has 16 amino acids. V was clipped by 0 bases and J by 2 bases; unmatched bases: 3. The DNA for the CDR3 is TGCGCCAGCAGCTTGGCTGGGGACAGGGCTGGAAACACCATATATTTT. Residues: CASSLAGDRAGNTIYF.

J is TRBJ2-5 and V is TRBV7-8; 8 bases line up with TRBD1. From germline, CDR1 is SGHVS and CDR2 FQNEAQ. The trim removed 5 bases at V and 5 bases at J, leaving 7 bases unmatched. The CDR3 covers 14 residues. CDR3 DNA: TGTGCCAGCAGCGCCAGGGGGCGAGGGGAGACCCAGTACTTC. Its protein product is CASSARGRGETQYF.

This rearrangement joins TRBV6-6 to TRBJ1-2; D is ambiguous. The CDR3 runs 11 residues. Germline V CDR1 and CDR2: MNHNY, SVGAGI (reference sequence). With 5 bases removed from V and 3 bases from J, the gap between germline ends came to 4 bases. The chain's CDR3 is CASSRDYGYTF. Written as DNA, the CDR3 is TGTGCCAGCAGTCGTGACTATGGCTACACCTTC.

This chain links TRBV11-2 with TRBJ1-2, with D unresolved. The V gene's germline CDR1 is SGHAT and CDR2 FQNNGV. The CDR3 has 17 amino acids. V lost 0 bases and J 1 base, leaving 15 bases between the germline ends. CDR3 loop: CASSLEQQYAGNYGYTF. In nucleotides, the CDR3 is TGTGCCAGCAGCTTAGAACAGCAATACGCCGGTAACTATGGCTACACCTTC.

The J gene is TRBJ2-2, the V gene TRBV5-1, with 10 bases lining up with TRBD2. The CDR3 is 17 residues long. After removal of 3 bases from V and 1 base from J, the junction contained 6 bases not matched to a gene. In germline, CDR1 is SGHRS, CDR2 YFSETQ. CDR3 sequence: CASSSRTSGLNTGELFF. In nucleotides, the CDR3 is TGCGCCAGCAGCTCACGGACTAGCGGACTGAACACCGGGGAGCTGTTTTTT.

The chain recombines TRBV2 with TRBJ2-1, with a possible D match to TRBD2 (7 bases). The germline V and J ends were trimmed by 2 bases and 4 bases, with 12 bases remaining between them. Germline V CDR1 and CDR2: SNHLY, FYNNEI. This CDR3 contains 15 residues. CDR3 in amino acids: CASSEKAGAYNEQFF. The DNA of the CDR3 is TGTGCCAGCAGTGAAAAGGCGGGGGCGTACAATGAGCAGTTCTTC.

In this sample, this clone turned up once. This chain uses TRBV6-1 with TRBJ2-5; 8 bases are shared with TRBD1. The closer fit of TRBJ2-7 to the DNA end suggests the J call may be wrong. Looked up from germline, CDR1 is MNHNS and CDR2 is SASEGT. CDR3 length: 12 residues. CDR3 DNA sequence: TGTGCCACCACGACAGGGGTCCACGAGCAGTACTTC. Its translation is CATTTGVHEQYF.

The chain joins TRBV2 to TRBJ2-5; D remains ambiguous. The closer fit of TRBJ2-7 to the DNA end suggests the J call may be wrong. CDR3 length: 12 amino acids. From germline, CDR1 is SNHLY and CDR2 FYNNEI. CDR3 in amino acids: CASSPRPYEQYF. The DNA for the CDR3 is TGTGCCAGCAGTCCCCGCCCGTACGAGCAGTACTTC.

The J gene is TRBJ2-1, the V gene TRBV19; 9 positions agree with TRBD2. CDR1 is LNHDA and CDR2 is SQIVND in the germline V gene (reference sequence). Trimming at V came to 4 bases and at J to 7 bases, leaving 5 bases not matched to a gene. This CDR3 region has 14 residues. CDR3 loop: CASSSGGAGNEQFF. The DNA for the CDR3 is TGTGCCAGTAGTAGCGGGGGGGCTGGGAATGAGCAGTTCTTC. Using reference TRBV19 and TRBJ2-1 for the parts outside the CDR3, the full variable domain is DGGITQSPKYLFRKEGQNVTLSCEQNLNHDAMYWYRQDPGQGLRLIYYSQIVNDFQKGDIAEGYSVSREKKESFPLTVTSAQKNPTAFYLCASSSGGAGNEQFFGPGTRLTVL.

The genes are TRBV13 and TRBJ1-2; TRBD1 agrees at 8 bases. Germline CDR1 reads PRHDT; CDR2 reads FYEKMQ (reference sequence). The length of the CDR3 is 13 residues. Trimming took 5 bases from V and 5 from J; bases not matched to a gene: 4. The CDR3 protein is CASSPDREYGYTF. In nucleotides, the CDR3 is TGTGCCAGCAGCCCGGACAGGGAGTATGGCTACACCTTC.

The V call is TRBV11-2, the J call TRBJ1-3, with 8 bases that match TRBD1. V lost 4 bases, J lost 1 base, and 3 bases stayed unmatched. The CDR3 has 15 amino acids. The V gene's germline CDR1 is SGHAT and CDR2 FQNNGV. CDR3 nucleotide sequence: TGTGCCAGCAGCTACCGGACAGGGTCTGGAAACACCATATATTTT. It yields the protein CASSYRTGSGNTIYF.

The chain carries TRBV7-2 and TRBJ2-3, with TRBD2 matching over 13 bases. J lost 0 bases, V lost 4 bases, and 4 bases had no gene match. This CDR3 has 17 amino acids. Germline values: CDR1 SGHTA, CDR2 FQGNSA. In nucleotides, the CDR3 is TGTGCCAGCAGCTGGCGACTAGCGGGGGGAAGCACAGATACGCAGTATTTT. Its protein is CASSWRLAGGSTDTQYF.

In its sample, this clone was seen a few times. This sequence joins TRBV15 and TRBJ1-6, with a possible D match to TRBD1 (5 bases). The CDR3 spans 14 residues. CDR1 and CDR2 (germline): LNHNV, YYDKDF (reference sequence). V lost 5 bases to trimming and J lost 9 bases, with 14 bases between them. Written as DNA, the CDR3 is TGTGCCACCAGCGACCCTCTAAGGGGTTCACCCCTCCACTTT. This translates into CATSDPLRGSPLHF.

The rearrangement uses TRBV6-1 and TRBJ1-5; 8 nucleotides align to TRBD1. Per germline, CDR1 MNHNS and CDR2 SASEGT. The CDR3 contains 14 residues. Unmatched junction bases numbered 6, after V lost 7 bases and J lost 4 bases. The CDR3 reads CASIPGQANQPQHF. The CDR3 nucleotides read TGTGCCAGCATCCCGGGACAGGCTAATCAGCCCCAGCATTTT.

J is TRBJ1-1 and V is TRBV11-2; weak D call: TRBD1 (6 bases). In germline, CDR1 is SGHAT, CDR2 FQNNGV. This CDR3 contains 15 residues. The V and J ends lost 3 bases and 4 bases respectively, with 15 bases between them. The CDR3 here is CASSFRGGGGTEAFF. CDR3 nucleotide sequence: TGTGCCAGCAGCTTCAGGGGAGGGGGAGGCACTGAAGCTTTCTTT.

V and J are TRBV5-6 and TRBJ2-4; weak D call: TRBD1 (6 bases). Germline CDR1 and CDR2: SGHDT and YYEEEE. CDR3 length: 16 amino acids. Trimming cost V 0 bases and J 0 bases, with 10 bases left between them. CDR3 DNA sequence: TGTGCCAGCAGCTTGGGAGGGGGACGAGCCAAAAACATTCAGTACTTC. Its protein is CASSLGGGRAKNIQYF.

The chain has TRBV2 and TRBJ1-1; 7 bases are shared with TRBD1. This CDR3 contains 14 residues. Looked up from germline, CDR1 is SNHLY and CDR2 is FYNNEI. V lost 4 bases to trimming and J lost 0 bases; unmatched junction nucleotides: 2. The CDR3 region has the DNA TGTGCCAGCAGTGGGGGACAGTTGAACACTGAAGCTTTCTTT. Encoded protein: CASSGGQLNTEAFF.

Remarks on this clone: One junction end does not reproduce the germline sequence, and a read error may be involved. J is TRBJ2-1 and V is TRBV7-9, with D possibly TRBD2 on 5 matching bases. Germline CDR1 is SEHNR and CDR2 is FQNEAQ (reference sequence). The CDR3 totals 15 residues. The CDR3 loop reads CASSPPRRVGNVQFF. CDR3 DNA sequence: TGTGCCAGCAGCCCACCTCGGCGGGTGGGGAATGTGCAGTTCTTC.

DNA for the CDR3: TGTGCCAGCAGCCCCGGGGGGCCCACCTACAATGAGCAGTTCTTC. Amino acids: CASSPGGPTYNEQFF. This sequence joins TRBV9 and TRBJ2-1; D may be TRBD2 (7 bases). Germline loops: CDR1 SGDLS, CDR2 YYNGEE. V was trimmed by 4 bases and J by 2 bases, leaving 13 bases between them. The CDR3 extends over 15 amino acids.

The V and J genes are TRBV7-2 and TRBJ2-3; D not certain. Germline V gene data show CDR1 as SGHTA and CDR2 as FQGNSA. CDR3 size: 15 residues. Trimming removed 1 base from V and 0 bases from J, with 8 bases in between. The CDR3 loop is CASSLVWASTDTQYF. DNA for the CDR3: TGTGCCAGCAGCTTAGTTTGGGCTAGCACAGATACGCAGTATTTT.

This rearrangement joins TRBV19 to TRBJ2-3; possibly TRBD2 for D (6 bases). CDR1 is LNHDA and CDR2 is SQIVND in the germline V gene (reference sequence). This CDR3 region has 16 residues. V lost 3 bases to trimming and J lost 0 bases, with 13 bases between them. CDR3 sequence (DNA): TGTGCCAGTAGTATCTTTCCGGGGAGGAGCACAGATACGCAGTATTTT. Its protein product is CASSIFPGRSTDTQYF.